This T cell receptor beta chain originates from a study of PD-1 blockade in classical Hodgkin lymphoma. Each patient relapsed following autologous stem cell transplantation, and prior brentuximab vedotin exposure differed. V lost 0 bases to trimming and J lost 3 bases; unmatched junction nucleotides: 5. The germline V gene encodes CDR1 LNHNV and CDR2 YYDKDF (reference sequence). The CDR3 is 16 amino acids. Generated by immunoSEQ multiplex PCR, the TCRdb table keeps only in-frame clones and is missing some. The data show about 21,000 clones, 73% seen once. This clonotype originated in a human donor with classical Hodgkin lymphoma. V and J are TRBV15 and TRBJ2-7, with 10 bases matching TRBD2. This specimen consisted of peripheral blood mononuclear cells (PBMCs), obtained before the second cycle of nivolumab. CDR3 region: CATSRDSGGRLYEQYF. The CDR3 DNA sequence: TGTGCCACCAGCAGAGATAGCGGGGGGCGCCTCTACGAGCAGTACTTC.